The 9 T cell receptor beta chains presented below share a single source sample, sequenced in a study of T cell responses to AZD1222 COVID-19 vaccine. Sequenced by immunoSEQ multiplex PCR; TCRdb stores in-frame clones only, minus some. The sample includes about 83,000 clones, about 83% seen only once; the top ten take roughly 8.7%. The source was peripheral blood, collected on day 0 of AZD1222 vaccination. These receptors were taken from an adult in good health.

CDR3 region: CASSLAENSYNSPLHF. The DNA for the CDR3 is TGTGCCAGCAGCTTGGCCGAGAACTCCTATAATTCACCCCTCCACTTT. The V gene is TRBV5-6, the J gene TRBJ1-6; D gene ambiguous. Trimming stripped 0 bases from V and 0 bases from J, with 7 bases between. Germline loops: CDR1 SGHDT, CDR2 YYEEEE. The CDR3 sequence is 16 residues long.

The CDR3 spells CATADGPNEKLFF. As DNA, the CDR3 is TGTGCCACCGCGGACGGGCCGAATGAAAAACTGTTTTTT. V and J are TRBV6-5 and TRBJ1-4; D gene ambiguous. CDR3 size: 13 residues. Trimming took 10 bases from V and 5 from J, leaving 14 bases between them. Germline CDR1 MNHEY, CDR2 SVGAGI.

V gene TRBV2 combines with J gene TRBJ1-1; the D gene is possibly TRBD1 (5 bases). Trimming took off 7 bases at V and 1 base at J, with 16 bases between the two ends. The CDR3 runs 15 residues. CDR1 SNHLY and CDR2 FYNNEI come from the germline V gene. The DNA for the CDR3 is TGTGCCAGCACGGAACAGACAGTCTCGAACACTGAAGCTTTCTTT. Its protein product is CASTEQTVSNTEAFF.

This chain uses TRBV5-1 with TRBJ2-7, with TRBD2 matching over 13 bases. The trim removed 3 bases at V and 3 bases at J, leaving 3 bases unmatched. The V gene's germline CDR1 is SGHRS and CDR2 YFSETQ. The CDR3 totals 15 residues. The DNA of the CDR3 is TGCGCCAGCAGCTCTGGACTAGCGGGAGTCTACGAGCAGTACTTC. Its translation is CASSSGLAGVYEQYF.

The chain couples TRBV5-1 to TRBJ2-7; 12 bases align to TRBD1. V shed 4 bases, J shed 3 bases, and the junction held 2 bases outside the gene matches. CDR3 length: 14 residues. Germline CDR1 and CDR2: SGHRS and YFSETQ. The CDR3 is CASSRDRGLYEQYF. Written as DNA, the CDR3 is TGCGCCAGCAGCCGGGACAGGGGGCTCTACGAGCAGTACTTC.

The J gene is TRBJ1-5, the V gene TRBV3-1 (or the pseudogene TRBV3-2); tentative D call: TRBD1 (6 bases). V was shortened by 5 bases and J by 5 bases, with 16 bases between the two germline ends. This CDR3 has 15 amino acids. The germline gives CDR1 LGHDT, CDR2 YNNKEL (reference sequence). In DNA, the CDR3 is TGTGCCAGCAGCTCCCACGGACAGACAGATCAGCCCCAGCATTTT. This translates into CASSSHGQTDQPQHF.

This chain connects TRBV20-1 to TRBJ2-1, with a tentative D call TRBD2 (5 bases). The CDR3 is 14 residues long. Deletions cut 3 bases from V and 4 bases from J, with 13 bases between. Germline V gives CDR1 DFQATT, CDR2 SNEGSKA (reference sequence). CDR3 protein: CSASRSGGYNEQFF. The DNA for the CDR3 is TGCAGTGCTAGTAGGTCTGGAGGATACAATGAGCAGTTCTTC.

The chain employs TRBV10-2 and TRBJ1-5; D gene uncertain. The ends were cut back, 3 bases at V and 4 bases at J, with 10 bases in the middle. CDR1 is WSHSY and CDR2 is SAAADI in the germline V gene. CDR3 size: 14 residues. The CDR3 here is CASSEVQFNQPQHF. CDR3 sequence (DNA): TGCGCCAGCAGTGAAGTACAGTTTAATCAGCCCCAGCATTTT.

V gene TRBV27 combines with J gene TRBJ2-7; D might be TRBD1 (5 bases). Germline lookup yields CDR1 MNHEY and CDR2 SMNVEV (reference sequence). The CDR3 contains 14 residues. Trimming shortened V by 1 base and J by 6 bases, and 13 bases separated the two germline ends. The CDR3 DNA reads TGTGCCAGCAGTTTATATCGGACATTCAGCGAGCAGTACTTC. Translation gives CASSLYRTFSEQYF.